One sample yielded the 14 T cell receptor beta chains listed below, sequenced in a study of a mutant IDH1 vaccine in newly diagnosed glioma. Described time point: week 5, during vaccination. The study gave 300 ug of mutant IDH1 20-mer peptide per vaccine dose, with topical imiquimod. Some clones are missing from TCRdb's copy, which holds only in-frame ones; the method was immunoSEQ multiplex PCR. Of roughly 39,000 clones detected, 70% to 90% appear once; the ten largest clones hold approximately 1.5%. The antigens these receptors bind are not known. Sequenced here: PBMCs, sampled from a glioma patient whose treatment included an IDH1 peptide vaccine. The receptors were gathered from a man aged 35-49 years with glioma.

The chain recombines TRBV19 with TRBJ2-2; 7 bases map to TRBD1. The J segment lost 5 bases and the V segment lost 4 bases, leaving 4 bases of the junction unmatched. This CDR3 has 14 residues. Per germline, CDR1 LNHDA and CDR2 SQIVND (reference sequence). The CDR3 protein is CASSRGTATGELFF. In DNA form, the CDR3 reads TGTGCCAGTAGTAGGGGGACAGCAACCGGGGAGCTGTTTTTT.

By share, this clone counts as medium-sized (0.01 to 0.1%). For the CDR3, the DNA is TGTGCTAGTGGCGCGCTAGGGAGACTGTTTTTT. Its translation: CASGALGRLFF. This chain connects TRBV12-5 to TRBJ1-4; D remains ambiguous. V was cut by 6 bases and J by 13 bases, with 12 bases left in between. Germline V gives CDR1 LGHNT, CDR2 FRNRAP. CDR3 size: 11 residues.

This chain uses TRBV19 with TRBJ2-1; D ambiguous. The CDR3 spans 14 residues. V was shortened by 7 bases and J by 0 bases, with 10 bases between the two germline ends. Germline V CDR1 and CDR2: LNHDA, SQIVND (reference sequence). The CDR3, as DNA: TGTGCCAGTATGGGCCAGGCCTCCTACAATGAGCAGTTCTTC. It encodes CASMGQASYNEQFF.

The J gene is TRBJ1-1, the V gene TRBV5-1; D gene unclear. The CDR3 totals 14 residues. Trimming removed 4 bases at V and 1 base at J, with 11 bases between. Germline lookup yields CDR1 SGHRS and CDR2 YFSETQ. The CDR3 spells CASSPDIQNTEAFF. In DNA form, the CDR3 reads TGCGCCAGCAGCCCGGATATCCAGAACACTGAAGCTTTCTTT.

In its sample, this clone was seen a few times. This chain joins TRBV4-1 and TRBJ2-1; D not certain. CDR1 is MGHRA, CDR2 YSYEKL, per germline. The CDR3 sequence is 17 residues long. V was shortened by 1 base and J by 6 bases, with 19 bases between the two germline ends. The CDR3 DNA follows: TGCGCCAGCAGCCAAGGTCTATTCACCATAGCTTTCAATGAGCAGTTCTTC. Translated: CASSQGLFTIAFNEQFF.

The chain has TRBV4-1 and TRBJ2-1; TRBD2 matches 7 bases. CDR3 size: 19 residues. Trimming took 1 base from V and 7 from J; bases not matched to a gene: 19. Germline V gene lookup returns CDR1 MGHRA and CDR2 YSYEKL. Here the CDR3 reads CASSQGGVSAGFPLNEQFF. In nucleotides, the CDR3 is TGCGCCAGCAGCCAAGGCGGGGTCTCAGCGGGATTTCCTCTGAATGAGCAGTTCTTC.

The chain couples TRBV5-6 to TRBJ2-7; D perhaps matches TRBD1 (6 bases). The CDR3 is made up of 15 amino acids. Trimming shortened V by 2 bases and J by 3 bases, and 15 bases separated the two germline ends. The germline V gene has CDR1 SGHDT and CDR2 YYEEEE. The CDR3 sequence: CASSFWYQGFYEQYF. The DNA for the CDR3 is TGTGCCAGCAGCTTTTGGTACCAGGGGTTCTACGAGCAGTACTTC.

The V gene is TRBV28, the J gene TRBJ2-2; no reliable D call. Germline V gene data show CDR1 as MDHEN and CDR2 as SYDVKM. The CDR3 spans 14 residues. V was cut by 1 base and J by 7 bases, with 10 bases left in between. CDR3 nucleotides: TGTGCCAGCAGTTTATCCAGCGTTCGCGGGGAGCTGTTTTTT. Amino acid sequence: CASSLSSVRGELFF.

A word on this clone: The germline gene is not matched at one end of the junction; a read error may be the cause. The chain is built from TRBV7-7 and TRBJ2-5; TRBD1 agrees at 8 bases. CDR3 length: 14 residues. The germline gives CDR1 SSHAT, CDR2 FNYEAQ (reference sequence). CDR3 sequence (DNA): TGTGCTAGCAGCCGGACAGGGAGGCAAGAGACCCAGTACTTC. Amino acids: CASSRTGRQETQYF.

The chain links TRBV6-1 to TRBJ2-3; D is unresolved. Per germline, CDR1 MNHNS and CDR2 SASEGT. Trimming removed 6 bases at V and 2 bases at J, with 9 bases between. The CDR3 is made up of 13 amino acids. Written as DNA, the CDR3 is TGTGCCAGCAGAGGACCCCCCACAGATACGCAGTATTTT. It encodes CASRGPPTDTQYF.

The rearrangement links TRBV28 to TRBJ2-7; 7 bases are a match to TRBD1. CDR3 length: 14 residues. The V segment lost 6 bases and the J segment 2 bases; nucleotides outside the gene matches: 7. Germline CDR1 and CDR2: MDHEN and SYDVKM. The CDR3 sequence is CASRASTGTYEQYF. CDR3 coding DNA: TGTGCCAGCAGAGCTTCGACAGGGACCTACGAGCAGTACTTC.

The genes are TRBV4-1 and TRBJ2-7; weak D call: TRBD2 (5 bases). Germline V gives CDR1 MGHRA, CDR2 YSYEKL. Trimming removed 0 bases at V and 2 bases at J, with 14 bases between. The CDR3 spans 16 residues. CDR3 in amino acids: CASSQDSTGNPYEQYF. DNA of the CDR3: TGCGCCAGCAGCCAAGACTCTACCGGGAACCCCTACGAGCAGTACTTC.

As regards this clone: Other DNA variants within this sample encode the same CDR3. CDR3 coding DNA: TGTGCCAGCTCACCAGGATACGAGCAGTACTTC. Translating gives CASSPGYEQYF. This sequence joins TRBV18 and TRBJ2-7; D uncertain. CDR1 is KGHSH, CDR2 LQKENI, per germline. V lost 2 bases and J 4 bases, leaving 3 bases between the germline ends. The length of the CDR3 is 11 residues.

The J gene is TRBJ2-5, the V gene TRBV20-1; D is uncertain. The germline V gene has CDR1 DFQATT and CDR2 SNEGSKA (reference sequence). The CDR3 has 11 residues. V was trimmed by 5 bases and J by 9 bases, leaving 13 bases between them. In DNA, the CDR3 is TGCAGTGCTCCCCGCCTCGAGTCCCAGTACTTC. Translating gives CSAPRLESQYF.